Listed below are T cell receptor beta chains from one sample, sequenced in a study of CD8+ T cells in alopecia areata. Using immunoSEQ multiplex PCR, the repertoire was profiled, and TCRdb retains in-frame clones only, with some absent. This repertoire shows 120,000 or so clones, 40% to 55% found once; its top ten account for 8% to 11%. The specimen sequenced was NKG2D-low CD8+ T cells sorted from blood. The source is a human donor with alopecia areata. CDR3s include the opening cysteine and the closing phenylalanine or tryptophan. The D gene is left open where the match is weak. Size tells how often a clone was seen (once, few, many) or the class of an expanded clone, and some rows leave it out.

TRBV5-1	NA	NA	TRBJ2-7	CASSWATVHEQYF	TGTGCCAGCAGCTGGGCGACAGTCCACGAGCAGTACTTC
TRBV13	NA	NA	TRBJ1-6	CASSLGGGSPLHF	TGTGCCAGCAGCTTGGGCGGCGGTTCACCCCTCCACTTT
TRBV28	NA	NA	TRBJ2-7	CASSLEYEQYF	TGTGCCAGCAGTTTAGAGTACGAGCAGTACTTC
TRBV27	NA	NA	TRBJ1-5	CASGPPSQPQHF	TGTGCCAGCGGCCCTCCTTCCCAGCCCCAGCATTTT
TRBV29-1	NA	TRBD2	TRBJ2-1	CSVEETSGSDYNEQFF	TGCAGCGTGGAGGAGACTAGCGGGAGTGACTACAATGAGCAGTTCTTC
TRBV29-1	NA	NA	TRBJ2-7	CSVEGAVREYEQYF	TGCAGCGTTGAAGGCGCCGTCAGGGAGTACGAGCAGTACTTC
TRBV2	NA	NA	TRBJ2-7	CASFDYASYEQYF	TGTGCCAGCTTCGACTACGCCTCCTACGAGCAGTACTTC
TRBV7-9	NA	NA	TRBJ2-7	CASSRRRGQHYEQYF	TGTGCCAGCAGCAGGCGACGCGGACAGCACTACGAGCAGTACTTC
TRBV29-1	NA	NA	TRBJ1-5	CSVEDGNQPQHF	TGCAGCGTTGAAGACGGAAATCAGCCCCAGCATTTT
TRBV5-6	NA	TRBD1	TRBJ1-1	CASSAGQGRRAFF	TGTGCCAGCAGCGCCGGACAGGGAAGAAGAGCTTTCTTT
TRBV27	few	NA	TRBJ2-2	CASSSEVKIGELFF	TGTGCCAGCAGTTCTGAGGTCAAGATTGGGGAGCTGTTTTTT
TRBV9	NA	NA	TRBJ2-5	CASSPSGTQETQYF	TGTGCCAGCAGCCCATCCGGGACCCAAGAGACCCAGTACTTC
TRBV5-4	NA	TRBD2	TRBJ2-3	CASSESSGGANTDTQYF	TGTGCCAGCAGCGAGTCTAGCGGGGGGGCCAATACAGATACGCAGTATTTT
TRBV5-1	NA	NA	TRBJ1-1	CASREGGVNTEAFF	TGCGCCAGCAGGGAGGGGGGCGTGAACACTGAAGCTTTCTTT
TRBV11-2	NA	NA	TRBJ2-2	CASSLEGMIPGELFF	TGTGCCAGCAGCTTAGAGGGGATGATCCCCGGGGAGCTGTTTTTT
TRBV30	NA	NA	TRBJ2-1	CAWSEGLNEQFF	TGTGCCTGGAGTGAAGGGCTGAATGAGCAGTTCTTC
TRBV28	NA	NA	TRBJ1-1	CASSLQGNTEAFF	TGTGCCAGCAGTTTACAGGGGAACACTGAAGCTTTCTTT
TRBV6-5	NA	TRBD2	TRBJ2-7	CASSSGTSGAPSEQYF	TGTGCCAGCAGTTCAGGGACTAGCGGAGCCCCTAGCGAGCAGTACTTC
TRBV29-1	NA	NA	TRBJ2-1	CSVEKGNWDEQFF	TGCAGCGTTGAAAAAGGGAATTGGGATGAGCAGTTCTTC
TRBV29-1	few	TRBD2	TRBJ2-1	CSVEFPSGGTNEQFF	TGCAGCGTTGAATTCCCTAGCGGGGGGACGAATGAGCAGTTCTTC
TRBV30	NA	NA	TRBJ2-7	CAWSEQFEQYF	TGTGCCTGGAGTGAACAGTTCGAGCAGTACTTC
TRBV29-1	NA	NA	TRBJ2-1	CSARGGSVVEQFF	TGCAGCGCCCGAGGTGGGTCGGTCGTTGAGCAGTTCTTC
TRBV30	NA	NA	TRBJ2-1	CASTGSSYNEQFF	TGTGCCTCAACAGGGAGCTCCTACAATGAGCAGTTCTTC
TRBV29-1	NA	TRBD2	TRBJ2-1	CSVVPPGRREPPGIEFF	TGCAGCGTTGTTCCCCCAGGTCGGCGGGAGCCTCCGGGGATCGAGTTCTTC
TRBV30	NA	TRBD2	TRBJ2-1	CAWSLAGDNEQFF	TGTGCCTGGAGCCTAGCGGGGGACAATGAGCAGTTCTTC
TRBV5-4	NA	NA	TRBJ1-2	CASSGAVPDGYTF	TGTGCCAGCAGCGGGGCCGTTCCGGATGGCTACACCTTC
TRBV30	NA	NA	TRBJ2-2	CAWRQPNTGELFF	TGTGCCTGGAGACAGCCGAACACCGGGGAGCTGTTTTTT
TRBV27	once	NA	TRBJ2-3	CASSPLLYTDTQYF	TGTGCCAGCAGTCCCCTCTTATACACAGATACGCAGTATTTT
TRBV4-3	NA	TRBD2	TRBJ2-3	CASSQDEGGSRTDTQYF	TGCGCCAGCAGCCAAGATGAAGGCGGGAGTAGGACAGATACGCAGTATTTT
TRBV29-1	NA	TRBD1	TRBJ2-7	CSVKRQGAYEQYF	TGCAGCGTGAAGAGACAGGGGGCCTACGAGCAGTACTTC
TRBV28	few	NA	TRBJ1-3	CASSFRGDGNTIYF	TGTGCCAGCAGTTTTCGTGGGGACGGAAACACCATATATTTT
TRBV7-9	NA	NA	TRBJ2-6	CASSPSVGANVLTF	TGTGCCAGCAGCCCGTCCGTGGGGGCCAACGTCCTGACTTTC